This T cell receptor beta chain derives from a study of blood T cell repertoires in COVID-19. Across the study: Acute-phase and convalescent COVID-19 samples originated in the United States, Italy and Spain.

This clone has a handful of counts. The germline V gene has CDR1 SNHLY and CDR2 FYNNEI. This CDR3 spans 16 amino acids. V gave up 7 bases and J gave up 1 base; unmatched junction bases: 11. Per the original data handling: Reference gene primers were amplified, and this amplification served to estimate nucleated cell counts. Here immunoSEQ multiplex PCR was the method, and the copy in TCRdb shows in-frame clones only, minus some. V, J and clone size reflect that table, while D and trimming were determined from the DNA. The data show approximately 20,000 clones, 80% seen once. V is TRBV2 and J is TRBJ2-3; TRBD1 matches at 7 bases. This clonotype was sampled from a man in his fifties or sixties with active COVID-19. The sequenced sample was peripheral blood. CDR3 DNA sequence: TGTGCCAGCACACGGGACAGCCCCAGGGGCACAGATACGCAGTATTTT. Translation: CASTRDSPRGTDTQYF.